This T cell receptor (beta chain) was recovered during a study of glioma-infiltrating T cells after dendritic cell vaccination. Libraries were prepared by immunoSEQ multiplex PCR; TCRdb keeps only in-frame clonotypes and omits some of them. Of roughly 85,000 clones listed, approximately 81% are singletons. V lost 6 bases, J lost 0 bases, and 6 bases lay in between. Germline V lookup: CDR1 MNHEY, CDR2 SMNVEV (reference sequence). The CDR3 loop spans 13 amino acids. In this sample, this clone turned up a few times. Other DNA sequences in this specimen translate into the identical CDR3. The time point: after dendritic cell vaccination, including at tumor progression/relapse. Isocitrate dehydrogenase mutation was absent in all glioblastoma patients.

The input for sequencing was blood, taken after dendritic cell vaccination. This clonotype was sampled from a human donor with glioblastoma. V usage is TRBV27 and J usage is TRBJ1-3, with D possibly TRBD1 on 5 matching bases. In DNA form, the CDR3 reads TGTGCCAGCAGGGGGCACTCTGGAAACACCATATATTTT. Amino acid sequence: CASRGHSGNTIYF.